This T cell receptor beta chain was profiled in a study of shared clonotypes between healthy human individuals. This CDR3 region has 15 residues. V was clipped by 5 bases and J by 1 base, with 12 bases between them. Germline V CDR1 and CDR2: MNHEY, SVGAGI. Profiling relied on immunoSEQ multiplex PCR, and the TCRdb table lists in-frame clones only, not all of them. Among over 1.5 million clones listed, approximately 98% were seen once. Researchers partitioned CD4+ cells into CD45RA+ naive and CD45RA-negative memory subsets. The sequencing input was naive CD4+ T cells sorted from blood. Subset here: CD45RA+ positively selected. The chain links TRBV6-5 to TRBJ1-5; D is undetermined. The receptor's source is a man aged 30 to 39 in good health. CDR3 in DNA: TGTGCCAGCAGTGTAGGGAGTTTGAGCAATCAGCCCCAGCATTTT. Protein sequence: CASSVGSLSNQPQHF.